This is a list of T cell receptor beta chains from one sample in a study of beta chain features in type 1 diabetes. TCRdb's copy holds only in-frame clones and misses some; the assay was immunoSEQ multiplex PCR. There are hundreds of thousands of clones in the sample; over 11% occur only once, and less than 0.04% lies in the top ten. The sequenced material came from naive CD4+ T cells from blood. These receptors all stem from a man aged 18 to 30 with type 1 diabetes. CDR3s include the opening cysteine and the closing phenylalanine or tryptophan. D genes are given only for firm matches. Clone sizes are given selectively: once, few, many, or a class where the clone is expanded.

abundance	d_gene	v_gene	j_gene	CDR3aa	CDR3nt
few	.	TRBV6-5	TRBJ2-5	CASHQGGQKETQYF	TGTGCCAGCCACCAGGGGGGACAGAAAGAGACCCAGTACTTC
few	.	TRBV11-2	TRBJ2-2	CASSPVETGELFF	TGTGCCAGCAGTCCCGTTGAAACCGGGGAGCTGTTTTTT
.	.	TRBV15	TRBJ1-2	CATSRVWDTVGYGYTF	TGTGCCACCAGCAGAGTCTGGGACACGGTCGGCTATGGCTACACCTTC
.	TRBD2	TRBV10-3	TRBJ2-1	CAIRPGSGGDNEQFF	TGTGCCATCAGGCCTGGTAGCGGGGGGGATAATGAGCAGTTCTTC
.	.	TRBV21-1	TRBJ2-3	CASSKVGTRSFPTDTQYF	TGTGCCAGCAGCAAAGTTGGGACCAGGAGCTTCCCCACAGATACGCAGTATTTT
few	.	TRBV7-3	TRBJ2-1	CASSLANLDEQFF	TGTGCCAGCAGCTTGGCGAATCTGGATGAGCAGTTCTTC
few	TRBD1	TRBV29-1	TRBJ2-7	CSVVQGPLYEQYF	TGCAGCGTTGTACAGGGGCCACTTTACGAGCAGTACTTC
few	.	TRBV2	TRBJ1-2	CASSADSNYGYTF	TGTGCCAGCAGTGCGGACAGTAACTATGGCTACACCTTC
.	TRBD1	TRBV25-1	TRBJ1-4	CASSDTGTGTRKLFF	TGTGCCAGCAGTGATACCGGGACAGGGACCCGAAAACTGTTTTTT
.	.	TRBV5-1	TRBJ1-2	CASSIIPGDGYTF	TGCGCCAGCAGCATTATCCCGGGGGATGGCTACACCTTC
.	TRBD2	TRBV5-1	TRBJ2-1	CATGAPSGRAVSSAYNEQFF	TGCGCCACCGGGGCCCCAAGCGGGAGGGCCGTAAGTTCTGCCTACAATGAGCAGTTCTTC
.	TRBD1	TRBV5-1	TRBJ2-5	CASSPDRGRGETQYF	TGCGCCAGCAGCCCGGACAGGGGGCGCGGGGAGACCCAGTACTTC
.	.	TRBV5-1	TRBJ1-5	CASSRGPNQPQHF	TGCGCCAGCAGCCGGGGGCCCAATCAGCCCCAGCATTTT
few	.	TRBV21-1	TRBJ2-7	CASRPRASTYEQYF	TGTGCCAGCAGGCCCCGGGCCTCAACCTACGAGCAGTACTTC
.	TRBD2	TRBV5-1	TRBJ2-1	CASSLDLAGGPGEQFF	TGCGCCAGCAGCTTGGATCTAGCGGGAGGGCCAGGGGAGCAGTTCTTC
.	.	TRBV7-7	TRBJ2-5	CASSWDRFRTQYF	TGTGCTAGCAGTTGGGACCGCTTCAGGACCCAGTACTTC
.	TRBD1	TRBV7-9	TRBJ2-5	CASSLETGRETQYF	TGTGCCAGCAGCTTAGAGACAGGGCGAGAGACCCAGTACTTC
once	.	TRBV7-9	TRBJ2-2	CASSLRQANTGELFF	TGTGCCAGCAGCCTACGACAGGCGAACACCGGGGAGCTGTTTTTT
.	TRBD1	TRBV5-4	TRBJ1-1	CASSLTGVRTEAFF	TGTGCCAGCAGCCTTACAGGGGTAAGAACTGAAGCTTTCTTT
.	.	TRBV6-6	TRBJ1-2	CASRAPGHVYGYTF	TGTGCCAGCAGGGCACCGGGACACGTCTATGGCTACACCTTC
.	.	TRBV6-5	TRBJ2-1	CASSFRGRGEQFF	TGTGCCAGCAGTTTCCGGGGACGGGGTGAGCAGTTCTTC
few	.	TRBV5-1	TRBJ1-3	CASRQETSGNTIYF	TGCGCCAGCCGACAGGAGACCTCTGGAAACACCATATATTTT
few	TRBD1	TRBV5-4	TRBJ2-5	CASSQDRGLETQYF	TGTGCCAGCAGCCAGGACAGGGGACTCGAGACCCAGTACTTC
.	.	TRBV11-2	TRBJ2-1	CASSLRLGDNEQFF	TGTGCCAGCAGCTTACGACTAGGTGACAATGAGCAGTTCTTC
.	.	TRBV13	TRBJ2-7	CASSLVQAEQYF	TGTGCCAGCAGCTTAGTTCAGGCCGAGCAGTACTTC
.	.	TRBV4-1	TRBJ2-1	CASSQVGRQLDNEQFF	TGCGCCAGCAGCCAAGTTGGTCGACAGCTCGACAATGAGCAGTTCTTC
.	.	TRBV11-2	TRBJ2-2	CASSSGTGELFF	TGTGCCAGCAGCTCAGGGACCGGGGAGCTGTTTTTT
few	TRBD2	TRBV25-1	TRBJ2-2	CASSGLAGGTNTGELFF	TGTGCCAGCAGTGGTCTAGCGGGAGGGACGAACACCGGGGAGCTGTTTTTT
few	.	TRBV18	TRBJ2-3	CASSPLSTDTQYF	TGTGCCAGCTCACCACTCTCCACAGATACGCAGTATTTT
.	.	TRBV5-1	TRBJ1-2	CASSLPDTNYGYTF	TGCGCCAGCAGCTTGCCAGATACTAACTATGGCTACACCTTC
few	TRBD2	TRBV11-2	TRBJ2-3	CASSLWRGGRTDTQYF	TGTGCCAGCAGCTTGTGGCGGGGGGGCCGGACAGATACGCAGTATTTT
.	TRBD1	TRBV28	TRBJ1-2	CASSLGTGDGHYGYTF	TGTGCCAGCAGTCTCGGGACAGGGGATGGCCACTATGGCTACACCTTC
.	.	TRBV5-6	TRBJ1-3	CASSFRRSGNTIYF	TGTGCCAGCAGCTTCCGGCGCTCTGGAAACACCATATATTTT
.	.	TRBV11-2	TRBJ2-2	CASSLEDTGELFF	TGTGCCAGCAGCTTAGAGGACACCGGGGAGCTGTTTTTT
few	.	TRBV5-6	TRBJ2-7	CASSLGQRRSEQYF	TGTGCCAGCAGCTTGGGACAGCGGCGGTCCGAGCAGTACTTC
.	.	TRBV5-1	TRBJ1-2	CASSLGAGTNYGYTF	TGCGCCAGCAGCTTGGGGGCCGGGACTAACTATGGCTACACCTTC
once	.	TRBV11-2	TRBJ1-2	CASSSGQQYSYGYTF	TGTGCCAGCAGCTCTGGACAGCAATATAGCTATGGCTACACCTTC
few	TRBD2	TRBV15	TRBJ2-1	CATRRLAENNEQFF	TGTGCCACCCGAAGGCTAGCGGAGAACAATGAGCAGTTCTTC
.	.	TRBV29-1	TRBJ2-1	CSVTPRGGTYNEQFF	TGCAGCGTTACCCCCCGGGGCGGGACCTACAATGAGCAGTTCTTC
few	TRBD1	TRBV7-9	TRBJ2-1	CASSSLPGQGNNEQFF	TGTGCCAGCAGCTCACTACCGGGACAGGGGAACAATGAGCAGTTCTTC
.	.	TRBV11-2	TRBJ2-6	CASSPPGANVLTF	TGTGCCAGCAGCCCCCCTGGGGCCAACGTCCTGACTTTC
.	TRBD1	TRBV25-1	TRBJ1-4	CASSAQGAGGEKLFF	TGTGCCAGCAGTGCTCAGGGGGCAGGAGGTGAAAAACTGTTTTTT
.	TRBD2	TRBV9	TRBJ2-2	CASSVGLAGDTGELFF	TGTGCCAGCAGCGTAGGACTAGCGGGAGACACCGGGGAGCTGTTTTTT
many	.	TRBV14	TRBJ2-1	CASSLPGWGEQFF	TGTGCCAGCAGCCTTCCAGGGTGGGGTGAGCAGTTCTTC
few	TRBD2	TRBV7-2	TRBJ2-2	CASSSRTSGSKPFF	TGTGCCAGCAGCTCGCGGACTAGCGGCAGCAAGCCGTTTTTT
few	.	TRBV10-3	TRBJ2-7	CAISPLEVGQGYF	TGTGCCATCAGCCCCCTGGAAGTAGGCCAGGGGTACTTC
.	.	TRBV6-5	TRBJ2-7	CASSTPRTGRHEQYF	TGTGCCAGCAGCACACCCCGCACAGGTCGACACGAGCAGTACTTC
.	.	TRBV30	TRBJ2-3	CAWSGSRTDTQYF	TGTGCCTGGAGCGGGAGTCGCACAGATACGCAGTATTTT
.	TRBD2	TRBV7-6	TRBJ2-2	CASSHGTSGYEGELFF	TGTGCCAGCAGCCACGGGACTAGCGGCTACGAGGGGGAGCTGTTTTTT
.	.	TRBV7-6	TRBJ2-5	CASSVGGTETQYF	TGTGCCAGCAGCGTGGGGGGCACGGAGACCCAGTACTTC